Below are 17 T cell receptor beta chains sequenced from a single sample in a study of cytomegalovirus exposure and HLA in healthy donors. The primer mix had 60 Vbeta and 13 Jbeta primers. TCRdb keeps only in-frame clones here, not all; method: immunoSEQ multiplex PCR. The data contain roughly 190,000 clones, just under 75% of them singletons. The sample comprised PBMCs. The receptors were gathered from a woman aged 25 to 39 in good health and CMV-seropositive.

This rearrangement joins TRBV7-2 to TRBJ2-5; D perhaps matches TRBD2 (5 bases). This CDR3 region has 16 residues. Germline CDR1 SGHTA, CDR2 FQGNSA. V lost 4 bases and J lost 0, with 15 bases in between. The DNA for the CDR3 is TGTGCCAGCAGCTCAGTACTAGTCGGGTACCAAGAGACCCAGTACTTC. This translates into CASSSVLVGYQETQYF.

The rearrangement joins TRBV28 to TRBJ2-7; D unresolved. Germline CDR1 is MDHEN and CDR2 is SYDVKM. The CDR3 has 15 residues. V was clipped by 3 bases and J by 1 base, with 13 bases between them. Here the CDR3 reads CASSFWKATSYEQYF. The CDR3 coding sequence is TGTGCCAGCAGTTTCTGGAAAGCGACTTCCTACGAGCAGTACTTC.

Notes on this clone: Mismatch with germline at one junction end may stem from a read error. The V and J genes are TRBV7-9 and TRBJ2-7, with no clear D. The germline V gene has CDR1 SEHNR and CDR2 FQNEAQ (reference sequence). The CDR3 covers 13 residues. CDR3 coding DNA: TGTTCCAGCAGCTTCCTTCTACCCTACGAGCAGTACTTC. Translating it yields CSSSFLLPYEQYF.

V gene TRBV5-6 combines with J gene TRBJ1-5; D gene ambiguous. V was shortened by 0 bases and J by 7 bases, with 5 bases between the two germline ends. The CDR3 has 12 residues. The V gene's germline CDR1 is SGHDT and CDR2 YYEEEE. The chain's CDR3 is CASSLAGQPQHF. The CDR3 DNA is TGTGCCAGCAGCTTGGCAGGACAGCCCCAGCATTTT.

This rearrangement joins TRBV11-2 to TRBJ2-3; possibly TRBD2 for D (5 bases). Germline V CDR1 and CDR2: SGHAT, FQNNGV. This CDR3 comprises 15 residues. Trimming stripped 3 bases from V and 0 bases from J, with 10 bases between. CDR3 DNA sequence: TGTGCCAGCAGCTTTGATTGGACTAGCACAGATACGCAGTATTTT. Its translation: CASSFDWTSTDTQYF.

The rearrangement links TRBV5-1 to TRBJ2-1; 9 nucleotides align to TRBD2. Germline lookup yields CDR1 SGHRS and CDR2 YFSETQ. The J segment lost 6 bases and the V segment lost 0 bases, leaving 7 bases of the junction unmatched. The CDR3 contains 16 residues. The CDR3 here is CASSLASSGSINEQFF. For the CDR3, the DNA is TGCGCCAGCAGCTTGGCCAGTAGCGGGAGTATCAATGAGCAGTTCTTC.

The rearrangement uses TRBV29-1 and TRBJ2-1, with a possible D match to TRBD2 (5 bases). With 6 bases removed from V and 0 bases from J, the gap between germline ends came to 15 bases. The CDR3 is 15 residues long. Germline CDR1 reads SQVTM; CDR2 reads ANQGSEA. The CDR3 sequence is CSVNPADHSYNEQFF. In DNA form, the CDR3 reads TGCAGCGTGAACCCAGCGGATCACTCCTACAATGAGCAGTTCTTC.

The genes are TRBV7-9 and TRBJ1-2, with D possibly TRBD1 on 6 matching bases. Germline V gene sequence: CDR1 SEHNR, CDR2 FQNEAQ (reference sequence). Trimming left V 5 bases short and J 4 bases short, with 20 bases between. The CDR3 consists of 16 residues. For the CDR3, the DNA is TGTGCCAGCAGCGCCGAAACGGGGGGGCTGGGCTATGGCTACACCTTC. This sequence encodes CASSAETGGLGYGYTF.

DNA of the CDR3: TGCGCCAGCAGCTTGAATACAAAGGCGGAGGAGCAGTTCTTC. Its translation is CASSLNTKAEEQFF. V is TRBV5-1 and J is TRBJ2-1; D gene uncertain. The V end lost 1 base, the J end lost 10 bases, and 15 bases lay between the germline ends. This CDR3 has 14 residues. The germline V gene has CDR1 SGHRS and CDR2 YFSETQ.

The chain employs TRBV5-5 and TRBJ2-2; weak D call: TRBD1 (6 bases). The V gene lost 6 bases and the J gene lost 4 bases, with 13 bases spanning the gap. From germline, CDR1 is SGHKS and CDR2 YYEKEE (reference sequence). CDR3 length equals 14 residues. CDR3 region: CASTPRGSTGELFF. CDR3 DNA sequence: TGTGCCAGCACTCCCAGGGGTAGCACCGGGGAGCTGTTTTTT.

The gene calls are TRBV11-2 and TRBJ2-7; 13 nucleotides agree with TRBD2. Germline CDR1 SGHAT, CDR2 FQNNGV. The CDR3 consists of 14 residues. V shed 5 bases and J 6 bases; nucleotides not matched to a gene: 4. The CDR3 DNA reads TGTGCCAGCAGCCGGCGACTAGCGGGAGGCGAGCAGTACTTC. It is translated as CASSRRLAGGEQYF.

CDR3 bases: TGTGCCAGCAGCGCGGGGGGGACTAGCGGCCGGGGGAATGAGCAGTTCTTC. Translating gives CASSAGGTSGRGNEQFF. J is TRBJ2-1 and V is TRBV9; TRBD2 agrees at 11 bases. The germline CDR1 and CDR2 sequences are SGDLS and YYNGEE. This CDR3 spans 17 amino acids. V gave up 3 bases and J gave up 7 bases; unmatched junction bases: 12.

This clone was detected a few times. The same CDR3 also results from other DNA sequences found in this sample. The CDR3: CASSSSGAYNEQFF. The CDR3 region has the DNA TGCGCCAGCAGCTCAAGCGGAGCCTACAATGAGCAGTTCTTC. The rearrangement links TRBV5-1 to TRBJ2-1; maybe TRBD2 (5 bases). The V gene's germline CDR1 is SGHRS and CDR2 YFSETQ. The V end lost 3 bases, the J end lost 2 bases, and 9 bases lay between the germline ends. CDR3 length equals 14 residues. Variable domain in full (rest from reference TRBV5-1 and TRBJ2-1): KAGVTQTPRYLIKTRGQQVTLSCSPISGHRSVSWYQQTPGQGLQFLFEYFSETQRNKGNFPGRFSGRQFSNSRSEMNVSTLELGDSALYLCASSSSGAYNEQFFGPGTRLTVL.

This clone was counted only a few times. The V gene is TRBV6-6, the J gene TRBJ1-2; 7 nucleotides line up with TRBD1. The V gene's germline CDR1 is MNHNY and CDR2 SVGAGI (reference sequence). The V and J ends lost 6 bases and 6 bases, in that order; junction bases with no gene match: 7. The CDR3 has 13 amino acids. CDR3: CASRADRLNGYTF. The CDR3 DNA reads TGTGCCAGCAGGGCGGACAGGTTAAATGGCTACACCTTC.

This clone was seen only a few times. This chain uses TRBV28 with TRBJ2-7, with D possibly matching TRBD2 (6 bases). CDR3 size: 13 residues. Germline V gene lookup returns CDR1 MDHEN and CDR2 SYDVKM. Trimming removed 8 bases at V and 7 bases at J, with 18 bases between. This CDR3 reads CASGTDTRGEQYF. DNA of the CDR3: TGTGCCAGCGGGACTGATACTAGAGGGGAGCAGTACTTC. The variable domain in full, completed from reference TRBV28 and TRBJ2-7, reads DVKVTQSSRYLVKRTGEKVFLECVQDMDHENMFWYRQDPGLGLRLIYFSYDVKMKEKGDIPEGYSVSREKKERFSLILESASTNQTSMYLCASGTDTRGEQYFGPGTRLTVT.

This clone occurred once. The chain links TRBV6-6 to TRBJ1-5, with no clear D. This CDR3 has 14 amino acids. V was cut by 2 bases and J by 4 bases, with 9 bases left in between. Germline CDR1 reads MNHNY; CDR2 reads SVGAGI (reference sequence). CDR3 DNA: TGTGCCAGCAGTTACGAGCCGACTAATCAGCCCCAGCATTTT. Its protein product is CASSYEPTNQPQHF.

The V call is TRBV27, the J call TRBJ2-3, with D hard to call. CDR1 and CDR2 from the germline V gene are MNHEY and SMNVEV (reference sequence). This CDR3 is built from 14 residues. Trimming removed 6 bases from V and 2 bases from J, with 12 bases in between. This CDR3 is CASSHGDSTDTQYF. In DNA form, the CDR3 reads TGTGCCAGCAGCCACGGAGACTCCACAGATACGCAGTATTTT.